This T cell receptor beta chain was captured in a study of cytomegalovirus exposure and HLA in healthy donors. Findings of the study overall: For most TCR beta V segments, an earlier analysis put the productive rate at about 87% or about 30% of the time. The majority of CMV-associated TCR beta chains were reported as apparently HLA-restricted in a later analysis. Listed as cytomegalovirus-associated were about 160 TCR beta chains.

This CDR3 is built from 11 residues. Germline V gene lookup returns CDR1 SNHLY and CDR2 FYNNEI. The PCR employed 60 Vbeta primers together with 13 Jbeta primers. As originally analysed: Approximately 11 million of the roughly 77 million unique TCR beta chains counted in a later analysis were shared. Some clones are missing from TCRdb's copy, which holds only in-frame ones; the method was immunoSEQ multiplex PCR. That table is the source of V, J and clone size, and D and trimming were worked out from the DNA. The table lists 150,000 to 200,000 clones, roughly 80% of them singletons, with 9.5% to 10% in the top ten. This clone was seen only a few times. Its antigen is not known.

The sequenced sample was PBMCs. The chain combines TRBV2 with TRBJ2-5; D gene ambiguous. The J call is doubtful: the DNA matches TRBJ2-7 better. The clonotype originates from a man aged 18 to 35 in good health and CMV-seropositive. The CDR3 spells CASRLNNEQYF. The DNA of the CDR3 is TGTGCCAGCCGACTTAATAACGAGCAGTACTTC.